The 8 T cell receptor beta chains below come from one sample, sequenced in a study of beta chain features in type 1 diabetes. Overall study findings and caveats: A moderate, significant TCRB CDR3 shortening appeared in type 1 diabetes across four CD4+ subsets.

As every portion of the isolated RNA was reverse transcribed, the sequencing read expressed TCRB transcripts. Here immunoSEQ multiplex PCR was the method, and the copy in TCRdb shows in-frame clones only, minus some. The sample includes roughly 160,000 clones, 8% to 9.5% of them seen just once. No antigen is known for these receptors. Sample: central memory CD4+ T cells from blood. The receptors stem from a woman aged 18-29 years with type 1 diabetes.

The chain combines TRBV19 with TRBJ1-1; D uncertain. V lost 3 bases, J lost 6 bases, and 8 bases lay in between. The CDR3 length is 12 residues. Germline-derived CDR1 and CDR2 are LNHDA and SQIVND (reference sequence). DNA of the CDR3: TGTGCCAGTAGTATCCGGGTCTCTGAAGCTTTCTTT. Its translation is CASSIRVSEAFF.

The chain is built from TRBV4-2 and TRBJ2-7; D gene ambiguous. Germline-derived CDR1 and CDR2 are LGHNA and YNFKEQ. The V and J ends lost 1 base and 12 bases respectively, with 10 bases between them. CDR3 length: 11 amino acids. This chain's CDR3 is CASSQGPSTYF. CDR3 DNA: TGTGCCAGCAGCCAAGGCCCGAGCACGTACTTC.

V usage is TRBV28 and J usage is TRBJ2-7, with 11 positions matching TRBD2. The CDR3 contains 14 residues. Germline CDR1 reads MDHEN; CDR2 reads SYDVKM. After removal of 8 bases from V and 4 bases from J, the junction contained 7 bases not matched to a gene. CDR3 nucleotide sequence: TGTGCCAGCCAAGGGACTAGCGGTGGATACGAGCAGTACTTC. Amino acid sequence: CASQGTSGGYEQYF.

The V call is TRBV7-2, the J call TRBJ1-3; maybe TRBD1 (6 bases). Trimming stripped 5 bases from V and 0 bases from J, with 11 bases between. The CDR3 is made up of 15 amino acids. CDR1 is SGHTA and CDR2 is FQGNSA in the germline V gene. This CDR3 reads CASSVTGLSGNTIYF. In nucleotides, the CDR3 is TGTGCCAGCAGCGTGACAGGTCTCTCTGGAAACACCATATATTTT.

The chain combines TRBV5-6 with TRBJ1-1; tentatively, D is TRBD1 (6 bases). V was shortened by 4 bases and J by 2 bases, with 9 bases between the two germline ends. The CDR3 contains 13 residues. Germline CDR1 SGHDT, CDR2 YYEEEE. The CDR3 sequence: CASSRDTNTEAFF. CDR3 nucleotides: TGTGCCAGCAGCCGGGACACAAACACTGAAGCTTTCTTT.

The chain has TRBV30 and TRBJ2-5; D ambiguous. CDR1 is GTSNPN and CDR2 is SVGIG in the germline V gene (reference sequence). V was cut by 3 bases and J by 3 bases, with 5 bases left in between. CDR3 length equals 11 residues. The CDR3 nucleotides are TGTGCCTGGAGCCCCGAAGAGACCCAGTACTTC. Translating gives CAWSPEETQYF.

This clone appeared a few times. V gene TRBV28 combines with J gene TRBJ1-5; TRBD1 aligns across 8 bases. Germline V gene lookup returns CDR1 MDHEN and CDR2 SYDVKM. The CDR3 has 15 residues. After removal of 6 bases from V and 6 bases from J, the junction contained 10 bases not matched to a gene. The CDR3 DNA reads as TGTGCCAGCAGCCCCCGGGACAGGTCGACTCAGCCCCAGCATTTT. It yields the protein CASSPRDRSTQPQHF. The whole variable domain, remainder taken from reference TRBV28 and TRBJ1-5, is DVKVTQSSRYLVKRTGEKVFLECVQDMDHENMFWYRQDPGLGLRLIYFSYDVKMKEKGDIPEGYSVSREKKERFSLILESASTNQTSMYLCASSPRDRSTQPQHFGDGTRLSIL.

This rearrangement joins TRBV2 to TRBJ1-4; 10 nucleotides align to TRBD1. This CDR3 region has 13 residues. Germline trimming cut 6 bases from V and 8 bases from J; bases unmatched to any gene: 3. Germline CDR1 SNHLY, CDR2 FYNNEI. The CDR3 DNA sequence: TGTGCCAGCAGATCGGGACAGGGGGAAAAACTGTTTTTT. This sequence encodes CASRSGQGEKLFF.